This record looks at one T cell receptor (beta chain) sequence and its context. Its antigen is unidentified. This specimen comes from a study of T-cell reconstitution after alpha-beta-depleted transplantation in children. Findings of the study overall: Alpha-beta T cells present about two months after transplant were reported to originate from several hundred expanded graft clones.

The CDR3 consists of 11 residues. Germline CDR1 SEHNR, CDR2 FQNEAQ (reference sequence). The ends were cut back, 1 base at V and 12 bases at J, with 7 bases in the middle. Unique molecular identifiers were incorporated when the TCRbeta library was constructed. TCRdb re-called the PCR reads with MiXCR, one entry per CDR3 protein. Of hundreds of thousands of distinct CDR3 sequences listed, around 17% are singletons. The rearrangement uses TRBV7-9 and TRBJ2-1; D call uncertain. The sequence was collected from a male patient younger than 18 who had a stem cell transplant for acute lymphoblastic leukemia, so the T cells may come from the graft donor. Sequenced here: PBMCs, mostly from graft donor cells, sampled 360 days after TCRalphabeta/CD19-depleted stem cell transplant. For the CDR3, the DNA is TGTGCCAGCAGCTTAGACTATCGGCAGTTCTTC. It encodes CASSLDYRQFF.